This TCR beta chain originates from a study of shared clonotypes between healthy human individuals. General study findings and limits: What naive subsets generally showed was a larger estimated richness than memory subsets showed.

A word on this clone: Its antigen is undetermined.

Naive CD8 cells lacked CD45RO, underwent positive selection for CCR7 and left out terminally differentiated effector memory CD45RA+ cells. Deep-level settings were used for running the assay. The repertoire was sequenced with immunoSEQ multiplex PCR; TCRdb's copy has only in-frame clones and lacks some. The table lists 550,000 to 750,000 clones, 92% of them singletons, with 24% in the top ten. The source is a man younger than 45 in good health. Sequencing was done on a sample of naive CD8+ T cells sorted from blood.

As DNA, the CDR3 is TGTGCCAGCAGCTCCAGGGTTGTGGGGGATGGAATGTCCCCCCAGCATTTT. Its translation is CASSSRVVGDGMSPQHF. The V call is TRBV7-8, the J call TRBJ1-5; the D gene is possibly TRBD1 (5 bases). The CDR3 is 17 amino acids. The ends were cut back, 4 bases at V and 10 bases at J, with 26 bases in the middle. Germline V gene sequence: CDR1 SGHVS, CDR2 FQNEAQ.